This T cell receptor beta chain was captured in a study of T cells in Graves' hyperthyroidism and ophthalmopathy. This CDR3 is 16 amino acids long. The germline V and J ends were trimmed by 5 bases and 3 bases, with 20 bases remaining between them. Germline-derived CDR1 and CDR2 are SGHDT and YYEEEE. In its sample, this clonotype was seen a few times. Its antigen remains unidentified. From RNA transcripts, TCR beta CDR3 regions were amplified. The primer set for the first-round RT-PCR of the TCR CDR3 was HTBI. MiXCR, run by TCRdb on the multiplex PCR reads, gives a single entry per CDR3 protein. The repertoire holds roughly 170,000 distinct CDR3 sequences, with approximately 17% as singletons. Study-wide results and caveats: Most clonotypes expanded in thyroid above 0.001 were likewise present in blood. A model of 13 V-J pairs discriminated ophthalmopathy from stable hyperthyroidism.

The sample was blood. This chain links TRBV5-6 with TRBJ1-2; D is unresolved. This receptor was identified in a woman in her forties or fifties with Graves' hyperthyroidism. CDR3: CASRKIGSSIDYGYTF. The CDR3 nucleotides read TGTGCCAGCAGGAAAATTGGTTCGTCTATCGACTATGGCTACACCTTC.